One sample yielded the 27 T cell receptor beta chains listed below, sequenced in a study of cytomegalovirus exposure and HLA in healthy donors (dated by TCRdb to about 2017). Preparation of the library involved the immunoSEQ multiplex PCR assay. For the multiplex PCR, a mixture combining 60 forward primers for TCR Vbeta segments and 13 reverse primers for TCR Jbeta segments was used. TCRdb provides this immuneACCESS table in a form limited to in-frame rearrangements. Some clones are lacking; in checked studies, under half of them reflect an unresolved V gene, and why the rest are absent is not known. In this sample the table shows 140,000 to 150,000 clones, roughly two thirds of which occur a single time. About 1.8% of the sample lies in the top ten. The sequencing sample was made of PBMCs. These receptor sequences come from a male donor in good health and CMV-seronegative.

This clone was observed a few times. V usage is TRBV27 and J usage is TRBJ2-7, with unresolved D. V was shortened by 1 base and J by 0 bases, with 10 bases between the two germline ends. Germline V CDR1 and CDR2: MNHEY, SMNVEV (reference sequence). The length of the CDR3 is 15 residues. CDR3: CASSLFSRSSYEQYF. The CDR3 DNA is TGTGCCAGCAGTTTATTCTCGCGGAGCTCCTACGAGCAGTACTTC.

The V and J genes are TRBV30 and TRBJ1-2; 8 bases are a match to TRBD1. Germline V lookup: CDR1 GTSNPN, CDR2 SVGIG (reference sequence). This CDR3 has 14 amino acids. Unmatched junction bases numbered 6, after V lost 4 bases and J lost 2 bases. CDR3 sequence (DNA): TGTGCCTGGATCCGGGACAGGAGAAACTATGGCTACACCTTC. Encoded protein: CAWIRDRRNYGYTF. Variable domain in full (rest from reference TRBV30 and TRBJ1-2): SQTIHQWPATLVQPVGSPLSLECTVEGTSNPNLYWYRQAAGRGLQLLFYSVGIGQISSEVPQNLSASRPQDRQFILSSKKLLLSDSGFYLCAWIRDRRNYGYTFGSGTRLTVV.

This clone was observed once. J is TRBJ2-5 and V is TRBV7-9; unclear D gene. This CDR3 has 14 residues. Germline V gene lookup returns CDR1 SEHNR and CDR2 FQNEAQ (reference sequence). Trimming removed 5 bases at V and 1 base at J, with 11 bases between. The CDR3 region is CASSMTRIQETQYF. CDR3 sequence (DNA): TGTGCCAGCAGCATGACAAGGATCCAAGAGACCCAGTACTTC. Combining the CDR3 with reference TRBV7-9 and TRBJ2-5 gives the whole variable domain DTGVSQNPRHKITKRGQNVTFRCDPISEHNRLYWYRQTLGQGPEFLTYFQNEAQLEKSRLLSDRFSAERPKGSFSTLEIQRTEQGDSAMYLCASSMTRIQETQYFGPGTRLLVL.

The J gene is TRBJ2-1, the V gene TRBV12-5, with 12 bases fitting TRBD2. The CDR3 is 14 residues long. J lost 7 bases, V lost 4 bases, and 2 bases had no gene match. Germline V gene data show CDR1 as LGHNT and CDR2 as FRNRAP. CDR3 sequence (DNA): TGTGCTAGTGGTTCTAGCGGGGGGGCTAATGAGCAGTTCTTC. It translates to CASGSSGGANEQFF.

The chain has TRBV12-2 and TRBJ1-5. TRBV12-2 is termed a pseudogene. CDR3 length: 17 residues. The CDR3 sequence is CASRLSLEGPEGQPQHF. In nucleotides, the CDR3 is TGTGCAAGTCGCTTAAGCTTGGAGGGCCCAGAAGGGCAGCCCCAGCATTTT.

This clone was found a few times. The chain recombines TRBV29-1 with TRBJ1-1; possible D gene TRBD1, 5 bases. Germline lookup yields CDR1 SQVTM and CDR2 ANQGSEA. V was pared by 7 bases and J by 4 bases, with 16 bases between. The CDR3 contains 13 residues. This CDR3 reads CSARQLLGTEAFF. The CDR3 DNA follows: TGCAGCGCTAGACAGCTCCTTGGCACTGAAGCTTTCTTT. Based on the CDR3 plus reference TRBV29-1 and TRBJ1-1, the full variable domain is SAVISQKPSRDICQRGTSLTIQCQVDSQVTMMFWYRQQPGQSLTLIATANQGSEATYESGFVIDKFPISRPNLTFSTLTVSNMSPEDSSIYLCSARQLLGTEAFFGQGTRLTVV.

This clone was detected a few times. This chain uses TRBV6-1 with TRBJ2-2; 9 bases agree with TRBD2. Germline V gene lookup returns CDR1 MNHNS and CDR2 SASEGT. The CDR3 runs to 15 residues. After removal of 6 bases from V and 1 base from J, the junction contained 3 bases not matched to a gene. The CDR3 DNA follows: TGTGCCAGCAGAATACTAGCGGGGAACACCGGGGAGCTGTTTTTT. Translation: CASRILAGNTGELFF.

This chain links TRBV13 with TRBJ2-2, with TRBD2 matching over 7 bases. After removal of 2 bases from V and 4 bases from J, the junction contained 10 bases not matched to a gene. Germline V lookup: CDR1 PRHDT, CDR2 FYEKMQ (reference sequence). The CDR3 has 17 amino acids. The CDR3 nucleotides read TGTGCCAGCAGCTTACTACTTGCGGGGGAGCTCACCGGGGAGCTGTTTTTT. Translating it yields CASSLLLAGELTGELFF.

The CDR3 loop is CASSWKPDGVEAFF. The CDR3, as DNA: TGCGCCAGCAGCTGGAAACCGGACGGGGTTGAAGCTTTCTTT. The V and J genes are TRBV5-1 and TRBJ1-1; D not certain. Germline loops: CDR1 SGHRS, CDR2 YFSETQ. This CDR3 spans 14 amino acids. V lost 3 bases and J lost 7, with 16 bases in between.

As regards this clone: The sample contains more than one DNA sequence encoding this CDR3. The gene calls are TRBV11-2 and TRBJ1-1; no clear D. Germline CDR1 reads SGHAT; CDR2 reads FQNNGV. V dropped 0 bases and J dropped 2 bases, with 4 bases sitting between them. This CDR3 region has 13 residues. The CDR3 loop is CASSLDQNTEAFF. The DNA of the CDR3 is TGTGCCAGCAGCTTAGACCAAAACACTGAAGCTTTCTTT. The full variable domain, rest sourced from reference TRBV11-2 and TRBJ1-1, is EAGVAQSPRYKIIEKRQSVAFWCNPISGHATLYWYQQILGQGPKLLIQFQNNGVVDDSQLPKDRFSAERLKGVDSTLKIQPAKLEDSAVYLCASSLDQNTEAFFGQGTRLTVV.

The chain couples TRBV29-1 to TRBJ1-1, with TRBD1 identical over 9 bases. V gave up 7 bases and J gave up 11 bases; unmatched junction bases: 14. The CDR3 extends over 13 amino acids. Germline loops: CDR1 SQVTM, CDR2 ANQGSEA. CDR3: CSAGQGVRTRAFF. The CDR3, as DNA: TGCAGCGCGGGACAGGGAGTCCGAACGAGGGCTTTCTTT.

This chain uses TRBV2 with TRBJ2-3, with 7 bases identical to TRBD2. The CDR3 sequence is 13 residues long. CDR1 SNHLY and CDR2 FYNNEI come from the germline V gene. V was clipped by 6 bases and J by 7 bases; unmatched bases: 7. DNA for the CDR3: TGTGCCAGCAGCCCCTCGGGGGGATATACGCAGTATTTT. Residues: CASSPSGGYTQYF.

The table lists this clone with a few counts. One end of the junction does not line up with germline, which may come from a read error. The rearrangement uses TRBV7-9 and TRBJ2-7, with 8 bases aligning to TRBD1. The V gene's germline CDR1 is SEHNR and CDR2 FQNEAQ (reference sequence). CDR3 size: 15 residues. The CDR3 nucleotides read TGTTCCAGCAGCGCCTCCGGGACAGGAATTTACGAGCAGTACTTC. It specifies CSSSASGTGIYEQYF.

The chain has TRBV6-6 and TRBJ2-3, with no clear D. This CDR3 is built from 16 residues. Germline CDR1 reads MNHNY; CDR2 reads SVGAGI (reference sequence). Trimming removed 4 bases at V and 0 bases at J, with 14 bases between. CDR3: CASSSLKSTSTDTQYF. The CDR3 region has the DNA TGTGCCAGCAGTTCTTTGAAAAGCACTAGCACAGATACGCAGTATTTT.

The CDR3 sequence: CASCWQGNTGELFF. The CDR3 DNA sequence: TGTGCCTCGTGTTGGCAGGGAAACACCGGGGAGCTGTTTTTT. V and J are TRBV6-1 and TRBJ2-2; TRBD1 might be the D (5 bases). The CDR3 sequence is 14 residues long. Trimming took 11 bases from V and 2 from J, leaving 15 bases between them. Germline V CDR1 and CDR2: MNHNS, SASEGT.

The chain is built from TRBV6-5 and TRBJ1-4; D possibly corresponds to TRBD1 (5 bases). This CDR3 spans 15 amino acids. From germline, CDR1 is MNHEY and CDR2 SVGAGI. V gave up 5 bases and J gave up 0 bases, with 10 bases separating them. The CDR3 spells CASSITTATNEKLFF. CDR3 DNA sequence: TGTGCCAGCAGTATAACGACAGCAACTAATGAAAAACTGTTTTTT.

This clone has more than one count but fewer than ten. V is TRBV5-1 and J is TRBJ2-5; 9 positions agree with TRBD1. Losses at the gene ends were 4 bases for V and 6 bases for J; bases not matched to a gene: 7. This CDR3 region has 14 residues. The germline gives CDR1 SGHRS, CDR2 YFSETQ. The CDR3 loop is CASSLPGQGQTQYF. CDR3 DNA sequence: TGCGCCAGCAGCCTCCCGGGACAGGGTCAGACCCAGTACTTC.

This clone was counted between two and nine times. The chain combines TRBV5-1 with TRBJ1-1, with 7 bases aligning to TRBD1. The CDR3 runs 12 residues. CDR1 and CDR2 from the germline V gene are SGHRS and YFSETQ. Trimming removed 5 bases from V and 5 bases from J; junction bases left unmatched: 3. The CDR3 DNA is TGCGCCAGCAGTCCACAGGGGACTGAAGCTTTCTTT. Translation: CASSPQGTEAFF.

V usage is TRBV6-4 and J usage is TRBJ1-1; D remains ambiguous. The CDR3 covers 11 residues. Trimming took off 4 bases at V and 7 bases at J, with 7 bases between the two ends. Germline CDR1 is MRHNA and CDR2 is SNTAGT. CDR3 residues: CASSVEGEAFF. For the CDR3, the DNA is TGTGCCAGCAGTGTTGAGGGTGAAGCTTTCTTT.

The DNA for the CDR3 is TGTGCCACCCGGGGAGTAGACACAGATACGCAGTATTTT. Protein: CATRGVDTDTQYF. The chain is built from TRBV15 and TRBJ2-3, with D possibly being TRBD2 (5 bases). Trimming stripped 8 bases from V and 2 bases from J, with 11 bases between. Germline CDR1 and CDR2: LNHNV and YYDKDF (reference sequence). This CDR3 spans 13 amino acids.

This clone has just a few counts. The rearrangement uses TRBV7-9 and TRBJ1-1, with 10 bases matching TRBD1. The germline V gene encodes CDR1 SEHNR and CDR2 FQNEAQ (reference sequence). V shed 2 bases and J 7 bases; nucleotides not matched to a gene: 4. The CDR3 sequence is 14 residues long. This CDR3 reads CASSLRQGAIEAFF. DNA of the CDR3: TGTGCCAGCAGCTTAAGACAGGGGGCGATTGAAGCTTTCTTT.

V usage is TRBV2 and J usage is TRBJ1-1; D is unresolved. The CDR3 totals 11 residues. Trimming took off 2 bases at V and 7 bases at J, with 5 bases between the two ends. The germline V gene has CDR1 SNHLY and CDR2 FYNNEI. The CDR3 reads CASSEWSEAFF. The CDR3 DNA reads TGTGCCAGCAGTGAATGGAGTGAAGCTTTCTTT.

V usage is TRBV6-1 and J usage is TRBJ2-1, with TRBD2 matching 7 bases. Germline CDR1 and CDR2: MNHNS and SASEGT. Trimming at V came to 5 bases and at J to 9 bases, leaving 13 bases not matched to a gene. The CDR3 sequence is 15 residues long. CDR3 amino acids: CASSPPGRAYFEQFF. The CDR3 DNA reads as TGTGCCAGCAGTCCCCCTGGGAGGGCTTATTTTGAGCAGTTCTTC.

V gene TRBV7-8 combines with J gene TRBJ1-2; TRBD1 matches at 8 bases. The germline CDR1 and CDR2 sequences are SGHVS and FQNEAQ. Unmatched junction bases numbered 14, after V lost 2 bases and J lost 6 bases. This CDR3 is built from 17 residues. The DNA for the CDR3 is TGTGCCAGCAGCTTATCAGGGGGCCGCCTTCTTCCCGATGGCTACACCTTC. Amino acid sequence: CASSLSGGRLLPDGYTF.

This clone turned up a few times. V gene TRBV28 combines with J gene TRBJ1-4; no firm D call. The V and J ends lost 7 bases and 8 bases respectively, with 17 bases between them. Germline CDR1 reads MDHEN; CDR2 reads SYDVKM. The CDR3 length is 14 residues. In nucleotides, the CDR3 is TGTGCCAGCACCCCGGGAGGGCGAGGCGAAAAACTGTTTTTT. The encoded protein is CASTPGGRGEKLFF.

The chain joins TRBV29-1 to TRBJ2-5; D may be TRBD1 (6 bases). Germline loops: CDR1 SQVTM, CDR2 ANQGSEA. Trimming removed 2 bases from V and 5 bases from J, with 12 bases in between. CDR3 length equals 13 residues. CDR3 in DNA: TGCAGCGTTGAATTGACAGGTGCGGAGACCCAGTACTTC. Protein product: CSVELTGAETQYF.

This rearrangement joins TRBV19 to TRBJ1-1; TRBD1 might be the D (6 bases). The V gene's germline CDR1 is LNHDA and CDR2 SQIVND (reference sequence). The CDR3 is 14 amino acids. The V end was cut by 9 bases, the J end by 4 bases, with 18 bases between. The DNA of the CDR3 is TGTGCCAGCAAAATAAATCAGGGGCTCACTGAAGCTTTCTTT. Translation gives CASKINQGLTEAFF.